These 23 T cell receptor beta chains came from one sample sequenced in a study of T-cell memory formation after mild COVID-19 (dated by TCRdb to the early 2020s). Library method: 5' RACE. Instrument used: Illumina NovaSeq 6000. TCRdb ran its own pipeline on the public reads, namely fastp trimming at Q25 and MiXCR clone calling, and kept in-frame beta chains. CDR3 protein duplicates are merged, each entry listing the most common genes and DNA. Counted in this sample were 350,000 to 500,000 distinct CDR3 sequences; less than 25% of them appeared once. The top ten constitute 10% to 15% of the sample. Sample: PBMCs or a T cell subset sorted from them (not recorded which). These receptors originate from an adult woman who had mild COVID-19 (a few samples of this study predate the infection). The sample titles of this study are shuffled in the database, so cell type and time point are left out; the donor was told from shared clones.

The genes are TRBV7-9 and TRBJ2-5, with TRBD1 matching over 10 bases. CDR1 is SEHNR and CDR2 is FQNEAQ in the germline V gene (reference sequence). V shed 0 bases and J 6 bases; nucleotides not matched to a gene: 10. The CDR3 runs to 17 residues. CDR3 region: CASSLAWRDRGHQTQYF. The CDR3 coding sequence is TGTGCCAGCAGCTTAGCGTGGAGAGACAGGGGGCATCAGACCCAGTACTTC.

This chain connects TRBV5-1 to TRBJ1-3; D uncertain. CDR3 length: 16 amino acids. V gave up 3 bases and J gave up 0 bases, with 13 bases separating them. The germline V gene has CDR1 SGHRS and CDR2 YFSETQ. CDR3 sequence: CASSSGETNSGNTIYF. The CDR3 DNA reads TGCGCCAGCAGCTCGGGAGAGACCAACTCTGGAAACACCATATATTTT.

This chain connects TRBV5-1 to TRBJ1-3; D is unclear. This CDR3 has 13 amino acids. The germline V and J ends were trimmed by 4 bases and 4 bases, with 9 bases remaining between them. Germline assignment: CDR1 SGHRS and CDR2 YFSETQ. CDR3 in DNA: TGCGCCAGCAGCCATTGGACGGGAAACACCATATATTTT. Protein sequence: CASSHWTGNTIYF.

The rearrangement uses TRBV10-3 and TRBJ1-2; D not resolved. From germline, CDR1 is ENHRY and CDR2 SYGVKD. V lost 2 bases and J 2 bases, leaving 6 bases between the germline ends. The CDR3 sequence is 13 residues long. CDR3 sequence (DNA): TGTGCCATCAGTGAGGTCCTAAACTATGGCTACACCTTC. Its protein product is CAISEVLNYGYTF.

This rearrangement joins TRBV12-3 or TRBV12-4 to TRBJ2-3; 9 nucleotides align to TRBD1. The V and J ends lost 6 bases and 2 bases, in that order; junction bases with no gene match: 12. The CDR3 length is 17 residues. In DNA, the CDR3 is TGTGCCAGCAGCCTAGCCCCCGGGACAGGGCACACAGATACGCAGTATTTT. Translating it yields CASSLAPGTGHTDTQYF.

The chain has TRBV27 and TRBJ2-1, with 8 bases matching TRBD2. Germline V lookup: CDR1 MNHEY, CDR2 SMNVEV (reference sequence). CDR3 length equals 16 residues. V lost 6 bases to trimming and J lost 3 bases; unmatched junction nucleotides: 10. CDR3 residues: CASSQVSGGLYNEQFF. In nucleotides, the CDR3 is TGTGCCAGCAGCCAGGTCAGCGGGGGACTCTACAATGAGCAGTTCTTC.

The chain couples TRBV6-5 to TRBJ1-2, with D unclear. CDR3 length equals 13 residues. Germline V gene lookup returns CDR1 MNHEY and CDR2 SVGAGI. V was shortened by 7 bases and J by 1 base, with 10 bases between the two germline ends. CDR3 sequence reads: CASTMTFNYGYTF. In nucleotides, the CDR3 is TGTGCCAGCACTATGACCTTTAACTATGGCTACACCTTC.

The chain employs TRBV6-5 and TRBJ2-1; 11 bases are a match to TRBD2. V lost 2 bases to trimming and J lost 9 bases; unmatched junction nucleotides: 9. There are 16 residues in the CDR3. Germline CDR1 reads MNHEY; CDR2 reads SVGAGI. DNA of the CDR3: TGTGCCAGCAGTTACCCAGGACTAGCGGGTAGGATTGAGCAGTTCTTC. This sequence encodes CASSYPGLAGRIEQFF.

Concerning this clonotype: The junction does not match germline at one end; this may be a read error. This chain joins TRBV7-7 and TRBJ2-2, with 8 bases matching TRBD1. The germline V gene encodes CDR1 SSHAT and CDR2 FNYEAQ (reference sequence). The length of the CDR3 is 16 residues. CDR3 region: CASSLDGQGSTGELFF. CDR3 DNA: TGTGCTAGCAGCTTAGACGGACAGGGAAGCACCGGGGAGCTGTTTTTT.

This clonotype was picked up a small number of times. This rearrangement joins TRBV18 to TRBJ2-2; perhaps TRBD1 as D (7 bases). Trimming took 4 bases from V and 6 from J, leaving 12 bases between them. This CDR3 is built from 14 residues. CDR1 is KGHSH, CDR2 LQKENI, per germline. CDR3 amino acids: CASSLTGEAGELFF. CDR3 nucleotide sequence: TGTGCCAGCTCACTTACAGGGGAGGCCGGGGAGCTGTTTTTT.

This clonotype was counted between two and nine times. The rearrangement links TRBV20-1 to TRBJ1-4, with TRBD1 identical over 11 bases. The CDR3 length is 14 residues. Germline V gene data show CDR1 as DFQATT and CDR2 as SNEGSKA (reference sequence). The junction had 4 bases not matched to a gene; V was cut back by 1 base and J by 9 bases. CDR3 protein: CSARGTGGAKKLFF. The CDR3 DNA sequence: TGCAGTGCTAGAGGGACAGGGGGCGCGAAAAAACTGTTTTTT.

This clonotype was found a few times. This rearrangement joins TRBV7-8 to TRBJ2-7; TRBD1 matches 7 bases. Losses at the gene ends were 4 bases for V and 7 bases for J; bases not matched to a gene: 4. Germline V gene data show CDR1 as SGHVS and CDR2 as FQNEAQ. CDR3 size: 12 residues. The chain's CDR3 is CASSSDRREQYF. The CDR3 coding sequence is TGTGCCAGCAGCTCGGACAGGAGGGAGCAGTACTTC.

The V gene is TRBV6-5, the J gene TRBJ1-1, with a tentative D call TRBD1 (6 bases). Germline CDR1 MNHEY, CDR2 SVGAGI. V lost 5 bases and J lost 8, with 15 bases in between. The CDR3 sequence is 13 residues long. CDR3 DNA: TGTGCCAGCAGTCGCAACAGGGAACCCGAAGCTTTCTTT. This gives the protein CASSRNREPEAFF.

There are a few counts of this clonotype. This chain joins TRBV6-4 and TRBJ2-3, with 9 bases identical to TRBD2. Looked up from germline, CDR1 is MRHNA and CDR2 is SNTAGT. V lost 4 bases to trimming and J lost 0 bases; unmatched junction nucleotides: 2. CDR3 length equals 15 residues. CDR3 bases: TGTGCCAGCAGTGCTCTAGCGGGGAGCACAGATACGCAGTATTTT. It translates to CASSALAGSTDTQYF.

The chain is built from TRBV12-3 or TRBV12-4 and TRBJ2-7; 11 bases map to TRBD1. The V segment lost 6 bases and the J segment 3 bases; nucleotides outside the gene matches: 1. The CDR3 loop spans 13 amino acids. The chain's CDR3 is CASRGTGGYEQYF. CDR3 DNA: TGTGCCAGCAGGGGGACAGGGGGCTACGAGCAGTACTTC.

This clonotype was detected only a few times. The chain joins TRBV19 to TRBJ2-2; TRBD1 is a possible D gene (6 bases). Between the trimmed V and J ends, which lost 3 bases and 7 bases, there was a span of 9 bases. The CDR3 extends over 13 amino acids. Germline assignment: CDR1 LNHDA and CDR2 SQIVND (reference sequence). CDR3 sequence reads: CASSIQGFGELFF. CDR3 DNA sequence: TGTGCCAGTAGTATCCAGGGGTTCGGGGAGCTGTTTTTT.

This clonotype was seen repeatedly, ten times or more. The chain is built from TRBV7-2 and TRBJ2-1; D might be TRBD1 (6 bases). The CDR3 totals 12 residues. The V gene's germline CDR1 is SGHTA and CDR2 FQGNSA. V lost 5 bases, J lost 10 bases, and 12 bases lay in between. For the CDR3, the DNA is TGTGCCAGCAGCGAACAGGGTTTCGAGCAGTTCTTC. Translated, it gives CASSEQGFEQFF.

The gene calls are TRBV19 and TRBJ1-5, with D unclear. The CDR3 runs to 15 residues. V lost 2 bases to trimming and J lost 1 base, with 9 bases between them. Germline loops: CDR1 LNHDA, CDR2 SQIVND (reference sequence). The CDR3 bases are TGTGCCAGTAGTATACTGGCGGGGAGCAATCAGCCCCAGCATTTT. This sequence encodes CASSILAGSNQPQHF.

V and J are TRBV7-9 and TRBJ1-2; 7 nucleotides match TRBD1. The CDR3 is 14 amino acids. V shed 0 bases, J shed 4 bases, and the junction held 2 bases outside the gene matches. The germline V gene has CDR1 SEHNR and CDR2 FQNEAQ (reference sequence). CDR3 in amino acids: CASSLADRTYGYTF. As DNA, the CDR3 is TGTGCCAGCAGCTTAGCGGACAGGACCTATGGCTACACCTTC.

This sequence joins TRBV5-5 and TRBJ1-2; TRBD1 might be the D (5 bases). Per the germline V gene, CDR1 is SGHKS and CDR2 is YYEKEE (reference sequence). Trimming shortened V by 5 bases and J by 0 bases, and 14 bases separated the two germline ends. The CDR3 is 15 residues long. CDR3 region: CASRSTGESNYGYTF. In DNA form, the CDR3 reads TGTGCCAGCAGGTCGACGGGGGAGTCTAACTATGGCTACACCTTC. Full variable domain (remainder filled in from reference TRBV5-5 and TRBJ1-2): DAGVTQSPTHLIKTRGQQVTLRCSPISGHKSVSWYQQVLGQGPQFIFQYYEKEERGRGNFPDRFSARQFPNYSSELNVNALLLGDSALYLCASRSTGESNYGYTFGSGTRLTVV.

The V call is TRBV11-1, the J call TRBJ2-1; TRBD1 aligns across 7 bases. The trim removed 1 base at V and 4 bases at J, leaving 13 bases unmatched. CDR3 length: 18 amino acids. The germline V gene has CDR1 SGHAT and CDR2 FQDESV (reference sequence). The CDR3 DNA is TGTGCCAGCAGCTTAGATTGGCTGGGACAGAGATTTTACAATGAGCAGTTCTTC. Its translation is CASSLDWLGQRFYNEQFF.

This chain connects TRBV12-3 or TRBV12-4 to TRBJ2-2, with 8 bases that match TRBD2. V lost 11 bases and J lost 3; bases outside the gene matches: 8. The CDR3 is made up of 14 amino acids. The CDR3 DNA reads TGTGCCTCAACGGGGGGGCAGGACACCGGGGAGCTGTTTTTT. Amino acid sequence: CASTGGQDTGELFF.

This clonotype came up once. CDR3 residues: CASSSLTLAGTDTQYF. For the CDR3, the DNA is TGCGCCAGCAGCTCACTGACTCTGGCGGGCACAGATACGCAGTATTTT. The rearrangement links TRBV5-1 to TRBJ2-3, with no clear D. This CDR3 is 16 amino acids long. The V gene's germline CDR1 is SGHRS and CDR2 YFSETQ. With 3 bases removed from V and 1 base from J, the gap between germline ends came to 15 bases.